This T cell receptor (beta chain) was sequenced in a study of tumor and adjacent non-tumor tissue in lung cancer. About the research overall: There were some 11 adenocarcinoma, a couple of squamous cell carcinoma and 1 small cell lung cancer cases. Each sample yielded millions of productive TCRbeta reads on average.

The template was RNA from unsorted bulk tissue. The library came from three nested PCR rounds adapted from ARM-PCR protocols. TCRdb reprocessed the multiplex PCR reads with MiXCR, giving one entry per CDR3 protein. The sample lists approximately 79,000 distinct CDR3 sequences, roughly three fifths occurring once. Details on this clonotype: Antigen unknown. One end of the junction fails to match germline, which may point to a read error.

CDR1 is SGHAT and CDR2 is FQNNGV in the germline V gene. The CDR3 consists of 16 residues. Study-wide findings and caveats: In normal lung, the top 100 clones were significantly more dominant than in tumor.

This receptor was identified in a man between 65 and 80 years old with non-small cell lung cancer. Specimen: lung tumor tissue. The chain employs TRBV11-2 and TRBJ1-6, with 7 bases fitting TRBD1. CDR3 coding DNA: TGTGCCAGCACCTTAAGACGACAGGGTGGAAATTCACCCCTCCACTTT. This sequence encodes CASTLRRQGGNSPLHF.